The 20 T cell receptor beta chains below were found in one sample sequenced in a study of identical twins. TCRdb ran MiXCR on the 5' RACE reads and lists one entry per CDR3 protein. The sample shows about 660,000 distinct CDR3 sequences, 8% to 9% of them seen only once. The sample was also reused in another study, on yellow fever vaccine responses in identical twins.

The sample was PBMCs. The receptors were gathered from a woman in her late teens or twenties in good health.

This clonotype came up a few times. This rearrangement joins TRBV7-2 to TRBJ1-1; 8 bases align to TRBD1. The V gene's germline CDR1 is SGHTA and CDR2 FQGNSA. V was pared by 7 bases and J by 11 bases, with 9 bases of the junction left unmatched. CDR3 size: 12 residues. CDR3 DNA: TGTGCCAGCACCGAGACAGGGGACGGGGCTTTCTTT. Protein sequence: CASTETGDGAFF.

This clonotype was seen a few times. The J gene is TRBJ2-1, the V gene TRBV7-3; no clear D gene. There are 14 residues in the CDR3. Per the germline V gene, CDR1 is SGHTA and CDR2 is FQGTGA. Between the trimmed V and J ends, which lost 6 bases and 8 bases, there was a span of 17 bases. Written as DNA, the CDR3 is TGTGCCAGCAGTCGCCGTAGCTTGGCCGATGAGCAGTTCTTC. Translating gives CASSRRSLADEQFF.

This clonotype was seen repeatedly, ten times or more. V is TRBV3-1 and J is TRBJ2-7; 7 bases line up with TRBD2. The CDR3 is 14 residues long. V lost 4 bases to trimming and J lost 0 bases; unmatched junction nucleotides: 3. Germline-derived CDR1 and CDR2 are LGHDT and YNNKEL (reference sequence). The CDR3 coding sequence is TGTGCCAGCAGCCCTGGGACTAACTCCTACGAGCAGTACTTC. Translating gives CASSPGTNSYEQYF.

The chain is built from TRBV2 and TRBJ1-6; possibly TRBD1 for D (5 bases). Germline V gene data show CDR1 as SNHLY and CDR2 as FYNNEI. V was shortened by 1 base and J by 10 bases, with 11 bases between the two germline ends. The CDR3 has 14 residues. The CDR3 loop is CASSEDVGVSPLHF. DNA of the CDR3: TGTGCCAGCAGTGAAGATGTAGGGGTATCACCCCTCCACTTT. Using reference TRBV2 and TRBJ1-6 for the parts outside the CDR3, the full variable domain is EPEVTQTPSHQVTQMGQEVILRCVPISNHLYFYWYRQILGQKVEFLVSFYNNEISEKSEIFDDQFSVERPDGSNFTLKIRSTKLEDSAMYFCASSEDVGVSPLHFGNGTRLTVT.

This clonotype was counted a few times. This rearrangement joins TRBV29-1 to TRBJ2-2; the D is unclear. V lost 3 bases to trimming and J lost 8 bases, with 7 bases between them. Germline loops: CDR1 SQVTM, CDR2 ANQGSEA. This CDR3 region has 11 residues. The CDR3 reads CSVEGRGELFF. For the CDR3, the DNA is TGCAGCGTTGAGGGAAGAGGGGAGCTGTTTTTT.

The chain employs TRBV18 and TRBJ1-1; 10 positions agree with TRBD1. Germline assignment: CDR1 KGHSH and CDR2 LQKENI. The CDR3 is 15 residues long. Losses at the gene ends were 4 bases for V and 5 bases for J; bases not matched to a gene: 7. CDR3 DNA sequence: TGTGCCAGCTCACTCGGACAGGGGGGATATACTGAAGCTTTCTTT. Translated, it gives CASSLGQGGYTEAFF.

There are a few counts of this clonotype. The CDR3 DNA reads TGCAGCGTTGGACAGCCCAGCTACACCTTC. Translated: CSVGQPSYTF. The chain carries TRBV29-1 and TRBJ1-2, with D perhaps matching TRBD1 (5 bases). The CDR3 sequence is 10 residues long. V lost 4 bases and J lost 9, with 9 bases in between. Looked up from germline, CDR1 is SQVTM and CDR2 is ANQGSEA.

This clonotype came up a few times. The V and J genes are TRBV24-1 and TRBJ2-1; 8 bases map to TRBD2. The CDR3 runs to 18 residues. V dropped 3 bases and J dropped 9; count of bases not matched to a gene: 18. Germline loops: CDR1 KGHDR, CDR2 SFDVKD. The DNA for the CDR3 is TGTGCCACCAGTGATCCCTCCGTGGGATTAGCGGGACTCGGTGAGCAGTTCTTC. This translates into CATSDPSVGLAGLGEQFF.

This clonotype was counted a few times. The chain carries TRBV7-9 and TRBJ2-7; TRBD2 might be the D (5 bases). Trimming removed 2 bases at V and 3 bases at J, with 14 bases between. Germline-derived CDR1 and CDR2 are SEHNR and FQNEAQ (reference sequence). CDR3 length equals 15 residues. For the CDR3, the DNA is TGTGCCAGCAGCTTATCGCCCCCTCGGGACTACGAGCAGTACTTC. Translated, it gives CASSLSPPRDYEQYF.

This clonotype occurred a few times. The chain couples TRBV4-1 to TRBJ1-5; the D is unclear. Germline lookup yields CDR1 MGHRA and CDR2 YSYEKL. Trimming stripped 3 bases from V and 5 bases from J, with 11 bases between. The CDR3 length is 14 residues. The CDR3 is CASSQEDGDQPQHF. CDR3 coding DNA: TGCGCCAGCAGCCAGGAAGACGGGGATCAGCCCCAGCATTTT.

The chain uses TRBV5-1 and TRBJ2-7; 7 bases are a match to TRBD1. V dropped 0 bases and J dropped 0; count of bases not matched to a gene: 3. Looked up from germline, CDR1 is SGHRS and CDR2 is YFSETQ. This CDR3 is 15 amino acids long. The CDR3 loop reads CASSLVGGGSYEQYF. CDR3 coding DNA: TGCGCCAGCAGCTTGGTAGGGGGCGGCTCCTACGAGCAGTACTTC. Filled out from reference TRBV5-1 and TRBJ2-7, the complete variable domain reads KAGVTQTPRYLIKTRGQQVTLSCSPISGHRSVSWYQQTPGQGLQFLFEYFSETQRNKGNFPGRFSGRQFSNSRSEMNVSTLELGDSALYLCASSLVGGGSYEQYFGPGTRLTVT.

The chain couples TRBV2 to TRBJ2-6; 8 nucleotides agree with TRBD2. V was clipped by 5 bases and J by 3 bases; unmatched bases: 6. This CDR3 has 16 residues. Germline CDR1 and CDR2: SNHLY and FYNNEI. In DNA form, the CDR3 reads TGTGCCAGCAGTCTACTGGCGGGAGGTGGGGCCAACGTCCTGACTTTC. Translation: CASSLLAGGGANVLTF.

The table lists this clonotype with a few counts. The chain combines TRBV5-1 with TRBJ2-2, with unresolved D. Trimming shortened V by 5 bases and J by 5 bases, and 10 bases separated the two germline ends. Germline CDR1 reads SGHRS; CDR2 reads YFSETQ. The CDR3 covers 13 residues. CDR3 region: CASSMAYTGELFF. The CDR3 nucleotides are TGCGCCAGCAGTATGGCTTATACCGGGGAGCTGTTTTTT.

V is TRBV20-1 and J is TRBJ2-4; D is tentatively TRBD1 or TRBD2 (5 bases each). Per germline, CDR1 DFQATT and CDR2 SNEGSKA (reference sequence). The CDR3 length is 14 residues. Trimming pared 3 bases from V and 1 base from J, leaving 10 bases between. CDR3 bases: TGCAGTGCTAGTTGGGGGAGCGCCAAAAACATTCAGTACTTC. It codes for CSASWGSAKNIQYF.

This clonotype was observed many times. Written as DNA, the CDR3 is TGTGCCAGCAGCTTAGAAGACAACTACGAGCAGTACTTC. It codes for CASSLEDNYEQYF. The chain links TRBV7-9 to TRBJ2-7; D unresolved. Trimming pared 1 base from V and 3 bases from J, leaving 7 bases between. This CDR3 region has 13 residues. CDR1 is SEHNR and CDR2 is FQNEAQ in the germline V gene (reference sequence).

The chain combines TRBV11-2 with TRBJ2-7, with a tentative D call TRBD1 (5 bases). V gave up 5 bases and J gave up 4 bases, with 18 bases separating them. CDR1 SGHAT and CDR2 FQNNGV come from the germline V gene. CDR3 size: 15 residues. The CDR3 is CASSQLEQGRYEQYF. CDR3 sequence (DNA): TGTGCCAGCAGCCAGCTAGAGCAGGGTCGTTACGAGCAGTACTTC.

This clonotype was counted a few times. The chain employs TRBV20-1 and TRBJ2-2; D gene unclear. CDR1 is DFQATT and CDR2 is SNEGSKA in the germline V gene (reference sequence). The CDR3 sequence is 12 residues long. V was trimmed by 6 bases and J by 2 bases, leaving 7 bases between them. CDR3 DNA: TGCAGTGCCGGACCAAACACCGGGGAGCTGTTTTTT. The encoded protein is CSAGPNTGELFF.

This chain connects TRBV28 to TRBJ2-6, with 10 bases fitting TRBD1. The junction had 7 bases not matched to a gene; V was cut back by 6 bases and J by 2 bases. CDR1 and CDR2 (germline): MDHEN, SYDVKM. The CDR3 is 17 amino acids. CDR3 residues: CASRGQGIVTGANVLTF. The CDR3 DNA is TGTGCCAGCAGGGGACAGGGGATCGTCACTGGGGCCAACGTCCTGACTTTC.

In its sample, this clonotype was seen a few times. This sequence joins TRBV6-2 or TRBV6-3 and TRBJ2-2; D gene unclear. The CDR3 extends over 12 amino acids. Germline V gene data show CDR1 as MNHEY and CDR2 as SVGEGT. Trimming stripped 4 bases from V and 6 bases from J, with 6 bases between. For the CDR3, the DNA is TGTGCCAGCAGTTTACCTGCCGGGGAGCTGTTTTTT. This gives the protein CASSLPAGELFF.

V and J are TRBV28 and TRBJ2-2; tentatively, D is TRBD1 or TRBD2 (5 bases each). Looked up from germline, CDR1 is MDHEN and CDR2 is SYDVKM. V was clipped by 6 bases and J by 0 bases, with 14 bases between them. The CDR3 runs to 16 residues. This chain's CDR3 is CASRTFEGPNTGELFF. The CDR3 DNA follows: TGTGCCAGCAGGACGTTTGAGGGGCCGAACACCGGGGAGCTGTTTTTT.